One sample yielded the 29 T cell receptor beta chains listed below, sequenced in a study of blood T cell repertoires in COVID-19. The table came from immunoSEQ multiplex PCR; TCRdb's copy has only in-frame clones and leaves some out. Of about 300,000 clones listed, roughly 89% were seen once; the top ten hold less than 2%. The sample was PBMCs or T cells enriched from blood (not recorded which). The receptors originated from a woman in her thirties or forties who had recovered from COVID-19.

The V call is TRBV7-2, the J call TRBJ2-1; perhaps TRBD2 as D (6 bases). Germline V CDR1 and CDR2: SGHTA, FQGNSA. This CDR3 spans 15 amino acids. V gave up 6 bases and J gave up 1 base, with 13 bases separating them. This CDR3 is CASRPGGGSYNEQFF. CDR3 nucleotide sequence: TGTGCCAGCAGGCCCGGGGGAGGATCCTACAATGAGCAGTTCTTC. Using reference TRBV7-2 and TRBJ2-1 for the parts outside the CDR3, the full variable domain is GAGVSQSPSNKVTEKGKDVELRCDPISGHTALYWYRQSLGQGLEFLIYFQGNSAPDKSGLPSDRFSAERTGGSVSTLTIQRTQQEDSAVYLCASRPGGGSYNEQFFGPGTRLTVL.

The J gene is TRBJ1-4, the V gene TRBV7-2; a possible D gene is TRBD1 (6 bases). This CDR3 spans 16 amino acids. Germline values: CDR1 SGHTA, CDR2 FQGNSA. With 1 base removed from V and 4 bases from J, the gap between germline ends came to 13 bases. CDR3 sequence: CASSLVWGGLNEKLFF. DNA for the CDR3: TGTGCCAGCAGCTTAGTGTGGGGGGGGCTTAATGAAAAACTGTTTTTT.

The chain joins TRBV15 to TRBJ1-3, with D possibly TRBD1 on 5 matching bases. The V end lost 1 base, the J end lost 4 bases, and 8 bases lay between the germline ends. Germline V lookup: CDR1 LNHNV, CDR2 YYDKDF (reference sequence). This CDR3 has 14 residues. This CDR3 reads CATSRGRGGNTIYF. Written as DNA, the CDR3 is TGTGCCACCAGCAGAGGAAGGGGCGGAAACACCATATATTTT.

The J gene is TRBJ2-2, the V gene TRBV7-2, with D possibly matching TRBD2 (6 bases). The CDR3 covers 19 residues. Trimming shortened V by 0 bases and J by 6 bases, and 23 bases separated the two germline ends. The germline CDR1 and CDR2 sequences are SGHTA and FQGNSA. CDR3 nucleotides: TGTGCCAGCAGCTTAGCACCCACCATCCCGAGCGGAGGGGCCGGGGAGCTGTTTTTT. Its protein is CASSLAPTIPSGGAGELFF.

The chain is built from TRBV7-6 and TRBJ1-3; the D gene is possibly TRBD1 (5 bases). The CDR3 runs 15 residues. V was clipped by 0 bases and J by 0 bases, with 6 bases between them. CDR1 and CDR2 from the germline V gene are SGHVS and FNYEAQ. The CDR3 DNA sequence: TGTGCCAGCAGCTTAGCTAGGGGCTCTGGAAACACCATATATTTT. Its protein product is CASSLARGSGNTIYF.

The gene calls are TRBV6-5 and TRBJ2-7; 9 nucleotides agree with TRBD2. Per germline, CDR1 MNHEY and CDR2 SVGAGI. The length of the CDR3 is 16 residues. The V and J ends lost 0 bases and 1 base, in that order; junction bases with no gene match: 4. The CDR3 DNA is TGTGCCAGCAGTTACTCGAGTCTAGCGGGGTCCTACGAGCAGTACTTC. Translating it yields CASSYSSLAGSYEQYF.

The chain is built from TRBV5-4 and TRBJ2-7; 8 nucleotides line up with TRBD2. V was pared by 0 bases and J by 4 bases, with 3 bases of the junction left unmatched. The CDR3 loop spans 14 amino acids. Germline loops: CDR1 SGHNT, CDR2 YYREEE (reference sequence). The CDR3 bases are TGTGCCAGCAGCTTGGAGCTAGCGGGTTACGAGCAGTACTTC. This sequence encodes CASSLELAGYEQYF. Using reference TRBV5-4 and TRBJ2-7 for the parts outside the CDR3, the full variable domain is ETGVTQSPTHLIKTRGQQVTLRCSSQSGHNTVSWYQQALGQGPQFIFQYYREEENGRGNFPPRFSGLQFPNYSSELNVNALELDDSALYLCASSLELAGYEQYFGPGTRLTVT.

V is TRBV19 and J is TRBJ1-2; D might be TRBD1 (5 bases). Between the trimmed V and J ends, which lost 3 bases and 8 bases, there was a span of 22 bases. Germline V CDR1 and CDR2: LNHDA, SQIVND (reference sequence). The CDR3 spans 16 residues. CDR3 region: CASSISAGGVIYGYTF. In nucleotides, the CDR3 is TGTGCCAGTAGTATCTCGGCAGGAGGGGTCATATACGGCTACACCTTC.

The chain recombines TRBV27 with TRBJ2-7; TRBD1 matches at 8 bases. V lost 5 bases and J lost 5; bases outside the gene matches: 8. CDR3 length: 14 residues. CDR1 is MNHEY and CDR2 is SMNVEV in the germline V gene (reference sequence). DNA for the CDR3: TGTGCCAGCAGTCTGACAGGGGCGATGCACGAGCAGTACTTC. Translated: CASSLTGAMHEQYF.

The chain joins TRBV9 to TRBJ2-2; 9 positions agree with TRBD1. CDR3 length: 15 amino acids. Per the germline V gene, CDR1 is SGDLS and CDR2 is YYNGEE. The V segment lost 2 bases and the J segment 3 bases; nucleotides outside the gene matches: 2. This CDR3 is CASSVGQGDTGELFF. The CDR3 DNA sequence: TGTGCCAGCAGCGTGGGACAGGGCGACACCGGGGAGCTGTTTTTT.

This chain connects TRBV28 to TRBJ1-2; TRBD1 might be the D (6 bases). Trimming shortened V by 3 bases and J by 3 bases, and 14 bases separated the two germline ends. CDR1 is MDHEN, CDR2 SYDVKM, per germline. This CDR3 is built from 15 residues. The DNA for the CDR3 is TGTGCCAGCAGTTTCGAGTACAGGGTAGACTATGGCTACACCTTC. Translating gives CASSFEYRVDYGYTF.

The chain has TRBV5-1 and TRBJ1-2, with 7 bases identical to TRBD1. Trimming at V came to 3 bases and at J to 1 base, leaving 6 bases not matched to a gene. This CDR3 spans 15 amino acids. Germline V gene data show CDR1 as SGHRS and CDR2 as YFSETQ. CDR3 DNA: TGCGCCAGCAGCTCCGGGACAGCGAATAACTATGGCTACACCTTC. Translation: CASSSGTANNYGYTF.

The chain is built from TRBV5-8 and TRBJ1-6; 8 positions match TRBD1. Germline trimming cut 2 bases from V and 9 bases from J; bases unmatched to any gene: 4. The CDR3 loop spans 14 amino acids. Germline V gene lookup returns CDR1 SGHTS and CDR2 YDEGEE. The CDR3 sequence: CASSFGQGSSPLHF. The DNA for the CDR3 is TGTGCCAGCAGCTTCGGACAGGGTAGTTCACCCCTCCACTTT.

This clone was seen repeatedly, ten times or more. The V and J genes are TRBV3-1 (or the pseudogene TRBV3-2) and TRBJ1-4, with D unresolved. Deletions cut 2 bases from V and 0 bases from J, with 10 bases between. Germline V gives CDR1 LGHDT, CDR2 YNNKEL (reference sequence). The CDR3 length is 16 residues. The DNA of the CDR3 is TGTGCCAGCAGCCAAACGACATGGTCAACTAATGAAAAACTGTTTTTT. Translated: CASSQTTWSTNEKLFF.

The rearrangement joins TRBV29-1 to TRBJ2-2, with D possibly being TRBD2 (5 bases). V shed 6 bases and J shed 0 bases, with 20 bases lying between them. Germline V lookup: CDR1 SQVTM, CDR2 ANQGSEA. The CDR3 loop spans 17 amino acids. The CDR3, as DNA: TGCAGCGTCGGAGGAACCGGACGGACGACGAACACCGGGGAGCTGTTTTTT. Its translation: CSVGGTGRTTNTGELFF.

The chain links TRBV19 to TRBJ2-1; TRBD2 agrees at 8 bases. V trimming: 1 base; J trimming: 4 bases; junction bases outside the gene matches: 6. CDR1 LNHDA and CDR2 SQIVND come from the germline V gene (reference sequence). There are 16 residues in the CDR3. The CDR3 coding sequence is TGTGCCAGTAGTATAGCGGGAGGGCAAGGGTACAATGAGCAGTTCTTC. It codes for CASSIAGGQGYNEQFF.

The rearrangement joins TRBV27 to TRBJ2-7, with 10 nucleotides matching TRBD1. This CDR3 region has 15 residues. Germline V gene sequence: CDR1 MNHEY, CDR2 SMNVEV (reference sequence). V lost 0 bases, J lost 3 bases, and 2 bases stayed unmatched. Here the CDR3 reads CASSLSRTGGYEQYF. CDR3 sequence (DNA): TGTGCCAGCAGTTTATCGAGGACAGGGGGCTACGAGCAGTACTTC.

The CDR3 region is CASSPIETGAYGYTF. In DNA, the CDR3 is TGTGCCAGCTCACCGATCGAGACAGGGGCCTATGGCTACACCTTC. The chain has TRBV18 and TRBJ1-2; 8 nucleotides align to TRBD1. Trimming took 3 bases from V and 4 from J; bases not matched to a gene: 7. The CDR3 totals 15 residues. Germline CDR1 is KGHSH and CDR2 is LQKENI. The complete variable domain, with remaining parts taken from reference TRBV18 and TRBJ1-2, reads NAGVMQNPRHLVRRRGQEARLRCSPMKGHSHVYWYRQLPEEGLKFMVYLQKENIIDESGMPKERFSAEFPKEGPSILRIQQVVRGDSAAYFCASSPIETGAYGYTFGSGTRLTVV.

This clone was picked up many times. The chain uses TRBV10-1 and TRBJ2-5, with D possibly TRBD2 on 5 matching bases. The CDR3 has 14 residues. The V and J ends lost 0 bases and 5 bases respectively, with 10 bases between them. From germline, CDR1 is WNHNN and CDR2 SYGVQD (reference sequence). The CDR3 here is CASSESHGEETQYF. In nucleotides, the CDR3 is TGCGCCAGCAGTGAGTCGCACGGGGAGGAGACCCAGTACTTC.

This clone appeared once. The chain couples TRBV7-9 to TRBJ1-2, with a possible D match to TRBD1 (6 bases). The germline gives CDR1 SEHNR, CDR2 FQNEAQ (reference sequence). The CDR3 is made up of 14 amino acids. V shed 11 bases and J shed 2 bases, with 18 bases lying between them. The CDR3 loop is CAGGETGQNYGYTF. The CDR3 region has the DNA TGTGCCGGGGGGGAAACCGGACAGAACTATGGCTACACCTTC. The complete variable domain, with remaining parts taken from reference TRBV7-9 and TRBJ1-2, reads DTGVSQNPRHKITKRGQNVTFRCDPISEHNRLYWYRQTLGQGPEFLTYFQNEAQLEKSRLLSDRFSAERPKGSFSTLEIQRTEQGDSAMYLCAGGETGQNYGYTFGSGTRLTVV.

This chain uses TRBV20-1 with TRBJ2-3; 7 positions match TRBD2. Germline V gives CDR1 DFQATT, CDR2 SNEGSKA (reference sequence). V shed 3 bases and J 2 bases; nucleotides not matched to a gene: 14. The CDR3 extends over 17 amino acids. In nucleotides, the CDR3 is TGCAGTGCTAGTGCCGTGGCGGGGCGGGGGTACACAGATACGCAGTATTTT. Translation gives CSASAVAGRGYTDTQYF.

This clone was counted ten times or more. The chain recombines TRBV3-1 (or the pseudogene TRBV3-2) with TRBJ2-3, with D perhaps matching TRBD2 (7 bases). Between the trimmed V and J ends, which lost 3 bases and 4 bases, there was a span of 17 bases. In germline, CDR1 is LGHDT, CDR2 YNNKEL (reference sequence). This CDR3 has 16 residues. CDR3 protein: CASSHPPGEGADTQYF. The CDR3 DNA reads TGTGCCAGCAGCCACCCCCCCGGGGAGGGGGCAGATACGCAGTATTTT.

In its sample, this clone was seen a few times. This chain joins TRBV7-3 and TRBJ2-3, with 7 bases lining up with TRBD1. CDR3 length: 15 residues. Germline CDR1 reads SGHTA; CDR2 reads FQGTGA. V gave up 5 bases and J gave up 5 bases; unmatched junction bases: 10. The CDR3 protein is CASSPAGTAIDTQYF. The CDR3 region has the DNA TGTGCCAGCAGCCCCGCCGGGACAGCAATAGATACGCAGTATTTT.

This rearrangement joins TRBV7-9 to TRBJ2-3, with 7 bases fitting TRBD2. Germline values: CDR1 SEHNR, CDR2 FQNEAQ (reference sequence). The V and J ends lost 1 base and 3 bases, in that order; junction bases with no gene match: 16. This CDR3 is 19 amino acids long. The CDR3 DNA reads TGTGCCAGCAGCTTAGTACCGAGCGGGACCGGGGGTAGGACAGATACGCAGTATTTT. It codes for CASSLVPSGTGGRTDTQYF.

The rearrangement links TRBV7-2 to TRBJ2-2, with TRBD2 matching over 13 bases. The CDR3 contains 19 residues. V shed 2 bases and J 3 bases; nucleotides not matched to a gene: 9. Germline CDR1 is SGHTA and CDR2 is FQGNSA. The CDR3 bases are TGTGCCAGCAGCTTACTGGGACTAGCGGGAACCCCGGACACCGGGGAGCTGTTTTTT. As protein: CASSLLGLAGTPDTGELFF.

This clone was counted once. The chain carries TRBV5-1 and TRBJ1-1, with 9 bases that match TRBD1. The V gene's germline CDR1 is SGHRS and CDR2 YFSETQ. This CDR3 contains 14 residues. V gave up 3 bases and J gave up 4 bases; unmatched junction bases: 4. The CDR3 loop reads CASSWTGEATEAFF. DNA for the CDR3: TGCGCCAGCAGCTGGACAGGGGAGGCCACTGAAGCTTTCTTT. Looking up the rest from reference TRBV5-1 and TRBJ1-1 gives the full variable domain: KAGVTQTPRYLIKTRGQQVTLSCSPISGHRSVSWYQQTPGQGLQFLFEYFSETQRNKGNFPGRFSGRQFSNSRSEMNVSTLELGDSALYLCASSWTGEATEAFFGQGTRLTVV.

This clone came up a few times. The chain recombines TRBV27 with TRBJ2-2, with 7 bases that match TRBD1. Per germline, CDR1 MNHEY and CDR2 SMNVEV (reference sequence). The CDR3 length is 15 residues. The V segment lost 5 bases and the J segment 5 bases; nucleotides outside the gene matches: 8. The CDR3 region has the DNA TGTGCCAGCAGTCCACAGGGGACATGGACCGGGGAGCTGTTTTTT. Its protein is CASSPQGTWTGELFF.

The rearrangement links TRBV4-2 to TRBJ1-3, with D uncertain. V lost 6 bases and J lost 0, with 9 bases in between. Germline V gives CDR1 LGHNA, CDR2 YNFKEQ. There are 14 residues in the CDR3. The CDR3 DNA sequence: TGTGCCAGCAGACTACCCGGCTCTGGAAACACCATATATTTT. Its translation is CASRLPGSGNTIYF.

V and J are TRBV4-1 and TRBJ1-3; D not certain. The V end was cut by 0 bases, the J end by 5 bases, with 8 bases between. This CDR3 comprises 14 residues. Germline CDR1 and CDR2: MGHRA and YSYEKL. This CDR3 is CASSQDPQRNTIYF. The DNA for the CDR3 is TGCGCCAGCAGCCAAGATCCACAGCGAAACACCATATATTTT.